This TCR beta chain was retrieved from a study of blood T cell repertoires in COVID-19. Overall study: The United States, Italy and Spain were the sources of the acute and convalescent COVID-19 samples. The analysed material was cDNA or gDNA that came from T cells, B-cell-depleted T cells, or PBMCs.

Authors' processing steps: Reference gene primers were amplified, and this amplification served to estimate nucleated cell counts. Using immunoSEQ multiplex PCR, the repertoire was profiled, and TCRdb retains in-frame clones only, with some absent. The V and J calls and the clone size are those of that table, but D and trimming were determined from the DNA. The sample has more than 150,000 clones; around 80% are singletons. The CDR3 covers 15 residues. The germline V gene has CDR1 MGHDK and CDR2 SYGVNS. The germline V and J ends were trimmed by 7 bases and 1 base, with 16 bases remaining between them.

This sequence originates from a man aged 30-40 years with active or convalescent COVID-19. The specimen was peripheral blood. The rearrangement joins TRBV25-1 to TRBJ2-5; tentatively, D is TRBD1 (6 bases). CDR3 amino acids: CASTPGRGFQETQYF. CDR3 bases: TGTGCCAGCACCCCAGGCAGGGGATTCCAAGAGACCCAGTACTTC.